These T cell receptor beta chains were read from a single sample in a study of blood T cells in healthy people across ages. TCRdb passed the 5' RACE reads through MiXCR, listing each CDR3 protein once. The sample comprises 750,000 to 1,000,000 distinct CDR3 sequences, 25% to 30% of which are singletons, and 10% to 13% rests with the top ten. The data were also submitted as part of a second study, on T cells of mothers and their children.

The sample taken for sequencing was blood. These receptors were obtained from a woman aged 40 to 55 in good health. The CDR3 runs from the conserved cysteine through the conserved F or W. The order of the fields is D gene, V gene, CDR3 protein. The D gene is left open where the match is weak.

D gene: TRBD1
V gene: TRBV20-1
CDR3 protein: CSARDGRTGITDTQYF

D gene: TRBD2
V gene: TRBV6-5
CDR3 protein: CASSNLAGASYNEQFF

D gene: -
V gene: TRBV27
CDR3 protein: CASSPGVQYLGYTF

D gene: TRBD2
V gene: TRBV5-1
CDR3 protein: CASRLGGTSSNEQFF

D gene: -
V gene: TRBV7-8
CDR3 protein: CASSSVVQGKGQYF

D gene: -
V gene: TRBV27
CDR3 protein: CASSLLRGQPQHF

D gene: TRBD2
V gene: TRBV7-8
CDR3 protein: CASSHATSGGLQYF

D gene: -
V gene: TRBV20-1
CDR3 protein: CSASGAGHTDTQYF

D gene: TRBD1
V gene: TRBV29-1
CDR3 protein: CSVEDRGSYEQYF

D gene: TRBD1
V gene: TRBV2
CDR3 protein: CASSARDRGRSGYTF

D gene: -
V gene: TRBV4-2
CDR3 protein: CASSITSRGSYSYNEQFF

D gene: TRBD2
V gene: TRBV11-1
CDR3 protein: CASSLDASGQETQYF

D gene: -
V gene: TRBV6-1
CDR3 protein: CASSFDTQNPYEQYF

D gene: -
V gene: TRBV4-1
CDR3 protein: CASSQDRTENTEAFF

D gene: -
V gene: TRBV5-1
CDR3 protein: CASLGQSEQFF

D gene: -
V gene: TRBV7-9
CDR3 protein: CASTSTDSNEQFF

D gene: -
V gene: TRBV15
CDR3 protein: CATSRDRNYGYTF

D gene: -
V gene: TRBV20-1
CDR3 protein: CSAKRRTDTQYF

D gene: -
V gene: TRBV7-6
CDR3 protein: CASSLSQRTEAFF

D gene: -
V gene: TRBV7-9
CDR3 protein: CASSLVVGVTYEQYF

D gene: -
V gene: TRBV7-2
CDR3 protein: CASSSAGGMVSYEQYF

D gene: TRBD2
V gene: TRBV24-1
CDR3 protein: CATSDTLAGTYNEQFF

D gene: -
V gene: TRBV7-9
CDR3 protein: CASSLVAEQETQYF

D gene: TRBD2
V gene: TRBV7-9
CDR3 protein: CASSLSSGVTDTQYF

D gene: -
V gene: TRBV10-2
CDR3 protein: CASSDWRAGLKAKNIQYF

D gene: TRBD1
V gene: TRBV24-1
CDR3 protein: CATSDSQGGTGPQHF

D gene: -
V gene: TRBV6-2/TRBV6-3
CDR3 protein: CASSYAGRSNYGYTF

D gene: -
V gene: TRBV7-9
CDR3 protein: CASRRGGPQEIQYF

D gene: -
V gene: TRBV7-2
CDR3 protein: CASSPRAAGELFF

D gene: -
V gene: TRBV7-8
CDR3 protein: CASSPWGITDIRSQHF

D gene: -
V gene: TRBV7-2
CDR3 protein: CASSLITGGAETQYF

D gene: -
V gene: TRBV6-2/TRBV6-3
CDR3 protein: CASSLLTGVNEQFF

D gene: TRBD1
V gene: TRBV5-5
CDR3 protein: CASSWGQGRNTEAFF

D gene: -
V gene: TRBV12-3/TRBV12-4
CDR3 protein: CASSDGQPNNSPLHF

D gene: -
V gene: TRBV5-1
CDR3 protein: CASSLERGRTQYF

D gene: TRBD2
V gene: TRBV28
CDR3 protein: CASSFSPSSGGLYEQYF

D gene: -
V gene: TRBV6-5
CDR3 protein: CASSYGWGVSYNEQFF